This T cell receptor (beta chain) was found in a study of T cell responses to AZD1222 COVID-19 vaccine. The protocol was immunoSEQ multiplex PCR, while the TCRdb copy is restricted to in-frame clones and leaves out a portion. The sample consists of fewer than 150,000 clones, about nine tenths of them appearing once. Details on this clone: The antigen is not known.

Notes on the study in general: Only five or six AZD1222 recipients were seropositive at baseline.

Trimming shortened V by 2 bases and J by 1 base, and 11 bases separated the two germline ends. Looked up from germline, CDR1 is SGDLS and CDR2 is YYNGEE. The CDR3 totals 15 residues. The clonotype originates from an adult in good health. This chain connects TRBV9 to TRBJ2-3, with a weak D call TRBD2 (5 bases). Sequenced here: peripheral blood, sampled on day 0 of AZD1222 vaccination. The CDR3 sequence is CASSVGVGGTDTQYF. The CDR3 DNA follows: TGTGCCAGCAGCGTCGGGGTCGGGGGCACAGATACGCAGTATTTT.